A selection of T cell receptor beta chains follows, all from one sample in a study of tumor-infiltrating lymphocytes in primary liver carcinoma. Using its own MiXCR run on the multiplex PCR reads, TCRdb lists one record per CDR3 protein. The sample lists about 78,000 distinct CDR3 sequences, 65% to 75% occurring once. The sequenced sample was liver tumor tissue from sampling region 4. The receptors originated from an older woman with primary liver carcinoma and hepatitis B virus infection. The CDR3 runs from the conserved cysteine through the conserved F or W. D genes are given only for firm matches. Rows give clone size only sometimes, using once, few, many, or a class for an expanded clone.

TRBJ2-1 TRBV12-3/TRBV12-4 - - CVSSSRPRDWDNEQFF TGTGTCAGCAGTTCTCGCCCACGGGACTGGGACAATGAGCAGTTCTTC
TRBJ1-1 TRBV12-3/TRBV12-4 TRBD1 many CASRTGLNTEAFF TGTGCCAGCAGGACAGGGCTGAACACTGAAGCTTTCTTT
TRBJ1-5 TRBV6-5 - - CASSYAPTHQPQHF TGTGCCAGCAGTTACGCGCCCACCCATCAGCCCCAGCATTTT
TRBJ2-7 TRBV28 - once CAGSEGLHEQYF TGTGCCGGCAGTGAGGGACTCCACGAGCAGTACTTC
TRBJ2-7 TRBV5-6 - - CAGNFRGTAVYEQYF TGTGCCGGCAACTTTAGGGGGACTGCAGTCTACGAGCAGTACTTC
TRBJ2-5 TRBV12-3/TRBV12-4 TRBD2 once CPSSHGTSGRAEETQYF TGTCCCAGCAGCCATGGGACTAGCGGGAGGGCCGAAGAGACCCAGTACTTC
TRBJ2-2 TRBV5-4 - many CASSPTGAGELFF TGTGCCAGCAGTCCGACGGGGGCCGGGGAGCTGTTTTTT
TRBJ2-2 TRBV28 - many CASSLDPSAGELFF TGTGCCAGCAGTCTTGACCCCTCTGCCGGGGAGCTGTTTTTT
TRBJ1-5 TRBV6-6 - many CASSGEMKEQPQHF TGTGCCAGCAGTGGAGAGATGAAAGAACAGCCCCAGCATTTT
TRBJ2-2 TRBV28 TRBD1 - CARNLRLRDRGGNTGELFF TGTGCCCGCAATTTACGTCTGCGGGACAGGGGGGGGAACACCGGGGAGCTGTTTTTT
TRBJ2-7 TRBV4-2 - - CANSQDFRGTSSYEQYF TGTGCCAATAGTCAAGATTTTCGCGGGACGAGCTCCTACGAGCAGTACTTC
TRBJ2-4 TRBV28 TRBD1 - CASSFGPTGGPKNIQYF TGTGCCAGCAGTTTTGGACCGACAGGGGGCCCCAAAAACATTCAGTACTTC
TRBJ2-1 TRBV6-5 - - CASSYSPACSYEQFF TGTGCCAGCAGTTACTCGCCAGCCTGCTCCTATGAGCAGTTCTTC
TRBJ2-7 TRBV28 - - CASKRDSLYEQYF TGCGCCAGCAAAAGGGACTCCCTCTACGAGCAGTACTTC
TRBJ2-7 TRBV29-1 TRBD2 medium-sized CSVVALGLAAYEQYF TGCAGCGTTGTTGCCTTGGGACTAGCGGCCTACGAGCAGTACTTC
TRBJ2-3 TRBV28 TRBD1 many CASSRRTGVTDTQYF TGTGCCAGCAGTCGCCGGACAGGGGTGACAGATACGCAGTATTTT
TRBJ1-2 TRBV29-1 - - CGVADYGYTF TGCGGCGTCGCCGACTATGGTTACACCTTC
TRBJ2-2 TRBV4-1 - - CASRKGGPNNGELFF TGCGCCAGCAGAAAAGGCGGGCCGAACAACGGGGAGCTGTTTTTT
TRBJ2-5 TRBV7-3 - many CASSLGMQETQYF TGTGCCAGCAGCTTAGGCATGCAAGAGACCCAGTACTTC
TRBJ2-5 TRBV6-5 TRBD2 - CASSCDSSGGYQETQYF TGTGCCAGCAGTTGCGACTCTAGCGGGGGCTACCAAGAGACCCAGTACTTC
TRBJ2-7 TRBV11-2 - - CASSLDPAGTHEQYF TGTGCCAGCAGCTTAGACCCCGCGGGTACCCACGAGCAGTACTTC
TRBJ1-1 TRBV6-5 - - CASRRARWPEAFF TGTGCTAGCAGAAGGGCAAGGTGGCCTGAAGCTTTCTTT
TRBJ2-3 TRBV28 TRBD2 - CASSPLSRLAIKGTDTQYF TGTGCCAGCAGTCCCCTATCCCGACTAGCGATAAAAGGCACAGATACGCAGTATTTT
TRBJ1-2 TRBV20-1 TRBD1 - CSAAEDRGHSYGYTF TGCAGTGCTGCGGAGGACAGGGGCCATAGCTATGGCTACACCTTC
TRBJ2-7 TRBV14 - many CASSQFESLPYEQYF TGTGCCAGCAGCCAATTCGAATCCCTACCCTACGAGCAGTACTTC
TRBJ2-5 TRBV20-1 - - CSARGGSGDFQETRYF TGCAGTGCTAGAGGGGGTAGCGGAGACTTCCAAGAGACCCGGTACTTC
TRBJ2-3 TRBV29-1 - - CSVGDTTITDTRYF TGCAGCGTTGGGGACACGACCATCACAGATACGCGGTATTTT
TRBJ2-3 TRBV7-9 - - CASSPQRASDTQYF TGTGCCAGCAGCCCCCAAAGGGCCTCAGATACGCAGTATTTT
TRBJ2-5 TRBV29-1 TRBD1 - CSVEDSTGGGETQYF TGCAGCGTTGAAGATTCCACAGGGGGAGGAGAGACCCAGTACTTC
TRBJ1-3 TRBV28 - - CASSLAPLRGNTIYF TGTGCCAGCAGTTTGGCCCCGCTCCGCGGAAACACCATATATTTT
TRBJ2-5 TRBV24-1 TRBD1 - CATSDNRDSQETQYF TGTGCCACCAGTGATAACCGGGACAGCCAAGAGACCCAGTACTTC
TRBJ2-3 TRBV4-2 TRBD2 - CASSQVEGGRTGTQYF TGTGCCAGCAGCCAAGTGGAGGGAGGGCGTACAGGTACGCAGTATTTT
TRBJ2-4 TRBV11-2 - - CASSFEGLAKSIQYF TGTGCCAGCAGCTTTGAAGGATTAGCCAAAAGCATTCAGTACTTC
TRBJ2-5 TRBV4-1 TRBD2 few CASSQSGAGVETHYF TGCGCCAGCAGCCAAAGTGGGGCGGGAGTGGAGACCCACTACTTC